This TCR beta chain is drawn from a study of CD8 T cell repertoires and HIV-1 epitope variants. About the research overall: Controls were a CMV, EBV and flu peptide pool, Ebola AY9 negative control, and no-peptide well. Epitopes were three Gag families plus Nef HW9 and YT9. Cultures ran 10 days, with IL-2, IL-7 and IL-15 added on days 3 and 7. Overall study findings and caveats: Of about 10 antigen-specific beta clonotypes, over five appeared to cross-react with escape variants.

Profiled with immunoSEQ multiplex PCR; TCRdb holds only in-frame clones, not every one. The sample records about 95,000 clones, 60% to 80% being singletons. Trimming shortened V by 6 bases and J by 6 bases, and 15 bases separated the two germline ends. This CDR3 contains 13 residues. Germline CDR1 SGHVS, CDR2 FNYEAQ. For this clone: As yet, its antigen is unknown.

The gene calls are TRBV7-6 and TRBJ2-7, with D perhaps TRBD1 (5 bases). Sequenced material: uncultured baseline CD8+ T cells from peripheral blood mononuclear cells (PBMCs). This sequence originates from a male donor with HIV. CDR3 amino acids: CASSSAGLSEQYF. The CDR3 DNA follows: TGTGCCAGCAGTTCGGCAGGGTTAAGCGAGCAGTACTTC.